A single sample gave rise to the 15 T cell receptor beta chains below, sequenced in a study of human T cells and chemical hapten exposure. A single record per CDR3 protein comes from TCRdb applying MiXCR to the RACE reads. The table shows about 180,000 distinct CDR3 sequences, with almost 30% occurring only once. Time point in this sample: pre-sensitization, week 0. The sample's treatment: therapeutic diphenylcyclopropenone sensitization with weekly scalp DPC. Sample: whole blood, taken in connection with sensitization to the hapten diphenylcyclopropenone (DPC). Every receptor here comes from a woman aged 25 to 39 with alopecia areata. Some clones in this sample may be carry-over from other donors' samples.

This clonotype was observed a few times. V is TRBV29-1 and J is TRBJ2-2; no clear D gene. Looked up from germline, CDR1 is SQVTM and CDR2 is ANQGSEA. There are 13 residues in the CDR3. V was clipped by 3 bases and J by 4 bases, with 9 bases between them. This CDR3 reads CSVEDPGTGELFF. Here the CDR3 DNA reads TGCAGCGTTGAGGACCCGGGCACCGGGGAGCTGTTTTTT.

This clonotype has only a few counts. This chain uses TRBV2 with TRBJ2-2; D is ambiguous. This CDR3 is built from 15 residues. The V gene lost 7 bases and the J gene lost 0 bases, with 12 bases spanning the gap. Germline V CDR1 and CDR2: SNHLY, FYNNEI. The CDR3: CASNQAPPNTGELFF. In nucleotides, the CDR3 is TGTGCCAGCAACCAGGCCCCTCCGAACACCGGGGAGCTGTTTTTT.

V gene TRBV7-2 combines with J gene TRBJ2-7; 13 bases align to TRBD2. CDR1 and CDR2 (germline): SGHTA, FQGNSA. The CDR3 spans 16 residues. The junction had 7 bases not matched to a gene; V was cut back by 5 bases and J by 3 bases. Here the CDR3 reads CASSRTSGGRNYEQYF. CDR3 coding DNA: TGTGCCAGCAGCCGGACTAGCGGGGGCCGAAACTACGAGCAGTACTTC.

This clonotype occurred a few times. The chain is built from TRBV7-2 and TRBJ1-1; D gene uncertain. Deletions cut 2 bases from V and 11 bases from J, with 15 bases between. The germline gives CDR1 SGHTA, CDR2 FQGNSA. The CDR3 is made up of 13 amino acids. The CDR3 sequence is CASSLFGPQGAFF. CDR3 nucleotide sequence: TGTGCCAGCAGCTTATTTGGACCTCAAGGTGCTTTCTTT.

The CDR3 coding sequence is TGTGCCAGCAGTGGAACGGGAGCCAAAAACATTCAGTACTTC. As protein: CASSGTGAKNIQYF. The J gene is TRBJ2-4, the V gene TRBV27; D remains unclear. The CDR3 is 14 amino acids. From germline, CDR1 is MNHEY and CDR2 SMNVEV (reference sequence). Trimming left V 5 bases short and J 0 bases short, with 8 bases between.

This clonotype was recorded a few times. The V gene is TRBV12-3 or TRBV12-4, the J gene TRBJ2-7; possibly TRBD1 for D (6 bases). Trimming cost V 5 bases and J 2 bases, with 10 bases left between them. CDR3 length equals 13 residues. CDR3 bases: TGTGCCAGCAGTGACAGGCTTCCCTACGAGCAGTACTTC. Protein: CASSDRLPYEQYF.

This sequence joins TRBV29-1 and TRBJ2-3, with D tentatively TRBD1 (5 bases). CDR3 length: 12 residues. Germline-derived CDR1 and CDR2 are SQVTM and ANQGSEA. Trimming removed 7 bases from V and 2 bases from J, with 10 bases in between. The CDR3 DNA follows: TGCAGCGCTGGGGCGTACACAGATACGCAGTATTTT. Protein product: CSAGAYTDTQYF.

V is TRBV18 and J is TRBJ1-3; maybe TRBD1 (6 bases). The CDR3 has 15 residues. Germline CDR1 KGHSH, CDR2 LQKENI. Trimming took 1 base from V and 8 from J, leaving 15 bases between them. The CDR3 sequence: CASSPQTPKGDTIYF. CDR3 sequence (DNA): TGTGCCAGCTCACCACAAACCCCCAAGGGGGACACCATATATTTT.

In this sample, this clonotype turned up a few times. The chain links TRBV7-9 to TRBJ1-6, with a possible D match to TRBD1 (6 bases). This CDR3 is 14 amino acids long. V gave up 5 bases and J gave up 6 bases, with 11 bases separating them. Germline-derived CDR1 and CDR2 are SEHNR and FQNEAQ (reference sequence). CDR3: CASSPQGTNSPLHF. Written as DNA, the CDR3 is TGTGCCAGCAGCCCGCAGGGGACTAATTCACCCCTCCACTTT.

A few counts support this clonotype. The chain recombines TRBV29-1 with TRBJ2-3; the match to TRBD2 covers 10 bases. With 7 bases clipped from V and 5 bases from J, the junction kept 12 bases outside the gene matches. Germline V gene lookup returns CDR1 SQVTM and CDR2 ANQGSEA. CDR3 size: 15 residues. CDR3 sequence (DNA): TGCAGCGCCGAGGGCCTAGCGGGGGCCCGAGATACGCAGTATTTT. As protein: CSAEGLAGARDTQYF.

This chain uses TRBV11-2 with TRBJ2-5; TRBD1 or TRBD2 may be the D gene (5 bases each). V lost 6 bases, J lost 1 base, and 12 bases lay in between. The CDR3 consists of 14 residues. Germline V CDR1 and CDR2: SGHAT, FQNNGV. Here the CDR3 DNA reads TGTGCCAGCAGTGGGGGATATGTCCAAGAGACCCAGTACTTC. Protein product: CASSGGYVQETQYF.

This chain joins TRBV6-2 or TRBV6-3 and TRBJ2-5; 7 bases align to TRBD2. Germline V gives CDR1 MNHEY, CDR2 SVGEGT. The CDR3 is 14 amino acids. V lost 6 bases and J lost 4; bases outside the gene matches: 8. CDR3 amino acids: CASRFPPGGETQYF. In DNA form, the CDR3 reads TGTGCCAGCAGGTTCCCCCCGGGGGGAGAGACCCAGTACTTC.

This clonotype was seen more than once but under ten times. V usage is TRBV4-3 and J usage is TRBJ2-3; tentatively, D is TRBD2 (6 bases). In germline, CDR1 is LGHNA, CDR2 YSLEER. The CDR3 length is 14 residues. V was pared by 0 bases and J by 3 bases, with 7 bases between. The CDR3 nucleotides read TGCGCCAGCAGCCAAGAAGGGAGGACAGATACGCAGTATTTT. Translated: CASSQEGRTDTQYF.

J is TRBJ1-5 and V is TRBV14; perhaps TRBD1 as D (5 bases). This CDR3 is built from 14 residues. Trimming stripped 4 bases from V and 3 bases from J, with 10 bases between. CDR1 is SGHDN, CDR2 FVKESK, per germline. The DNA for the CDR3 is TGTGCCAGCAGCCCCCTGGGGCCCAATCAGCCCCAGCATTTT. This translates into CASSPLGPNQPQHF.

This clonotype was observed a handful of times. This chain links TRBV20-1 with TRBJ2-7; 7 positions match TRBD1. Trimming at V came to 6 bases and at J to 4 bases, leaving 3 bases not matched to a gene. Germline assignment: CDR1 DFQATT and CDR2 SNEGSKA (reference sequence). The CDR3 covers 11 residues. This CDR3 reads CSARTGYEQYF. The CDR3 DNA reads as TGCAGTGCCAGGACAGGTTACGAGCAGTACTTC.